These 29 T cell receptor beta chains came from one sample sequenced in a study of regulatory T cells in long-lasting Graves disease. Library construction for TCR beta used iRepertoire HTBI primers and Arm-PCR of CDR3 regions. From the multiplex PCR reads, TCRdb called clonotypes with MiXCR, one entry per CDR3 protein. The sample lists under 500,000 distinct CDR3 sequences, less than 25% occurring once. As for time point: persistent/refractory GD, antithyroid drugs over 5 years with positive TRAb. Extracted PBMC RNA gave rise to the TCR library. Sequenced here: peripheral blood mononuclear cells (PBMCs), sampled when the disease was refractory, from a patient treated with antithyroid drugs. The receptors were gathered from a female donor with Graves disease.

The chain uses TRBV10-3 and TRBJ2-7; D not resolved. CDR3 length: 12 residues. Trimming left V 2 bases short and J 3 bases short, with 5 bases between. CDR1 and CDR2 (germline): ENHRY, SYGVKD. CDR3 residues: CAISERDYEQYF. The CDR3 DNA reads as TGTGCCATCAGTGAGAGGGACTACGAGCAGTACTTC.

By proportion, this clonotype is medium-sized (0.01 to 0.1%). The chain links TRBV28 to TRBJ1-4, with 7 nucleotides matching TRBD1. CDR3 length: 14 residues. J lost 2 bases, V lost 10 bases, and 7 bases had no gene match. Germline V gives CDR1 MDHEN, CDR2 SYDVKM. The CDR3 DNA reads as TGTGCCACCCAGGGGGGACTGACTAATGAAAAACTGTTTTTT. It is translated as CATQGGLTNEKLFF.

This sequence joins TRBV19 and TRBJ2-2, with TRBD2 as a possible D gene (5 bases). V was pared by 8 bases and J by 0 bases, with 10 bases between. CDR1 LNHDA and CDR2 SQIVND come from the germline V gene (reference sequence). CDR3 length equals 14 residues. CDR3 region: CASSSGANTGELFF. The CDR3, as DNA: TGTGCCAGTTCTTCCGGGGCGAACACCGGGGAGCTGTTTTTT.

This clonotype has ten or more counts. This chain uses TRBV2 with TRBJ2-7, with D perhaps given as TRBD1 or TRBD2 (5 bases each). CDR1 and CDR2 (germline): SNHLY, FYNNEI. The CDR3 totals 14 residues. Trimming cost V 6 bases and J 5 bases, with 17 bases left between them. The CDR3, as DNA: TGTGCCAGCAGGGACCTGAGGGGACCCGACGAGCAGTACTTC. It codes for CASRDLRGPDEQYF.

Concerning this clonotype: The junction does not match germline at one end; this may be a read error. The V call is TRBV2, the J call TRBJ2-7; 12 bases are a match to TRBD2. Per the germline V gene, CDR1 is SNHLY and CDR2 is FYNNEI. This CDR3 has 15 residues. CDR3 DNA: TGTGCTAGCAGTGAGGGACTAGCGGGCACCTGCGAGCAGTACTTC. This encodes CASSEGLAGTCEQYF. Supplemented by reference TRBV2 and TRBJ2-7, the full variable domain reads EPEVTQTPSHQVTQMGQEVILRCVPISNHLYFYWYRQILGQKVEFLVSFYNNEISEKSEIFDDQFSVERPDGSNFTLKIRSTKLEDSAMYFCASSEGLAGTCEQYFGPGTRLTVT.

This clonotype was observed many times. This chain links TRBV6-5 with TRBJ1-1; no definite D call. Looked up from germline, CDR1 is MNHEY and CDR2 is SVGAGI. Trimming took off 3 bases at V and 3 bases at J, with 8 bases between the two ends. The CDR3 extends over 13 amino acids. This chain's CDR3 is CASSYQYHTEAFF. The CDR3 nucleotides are TGTGCCAGCAGTTATCAGTATCACACTGAAGCTTTCTTT.

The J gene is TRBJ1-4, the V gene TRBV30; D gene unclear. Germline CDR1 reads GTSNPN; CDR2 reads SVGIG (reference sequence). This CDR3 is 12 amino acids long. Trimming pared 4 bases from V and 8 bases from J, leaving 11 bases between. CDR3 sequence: CAWKGISEKLFF. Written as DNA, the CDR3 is TGTGCCTGGAAAGGGATCAGCGAAAAACTGTTTTTT.

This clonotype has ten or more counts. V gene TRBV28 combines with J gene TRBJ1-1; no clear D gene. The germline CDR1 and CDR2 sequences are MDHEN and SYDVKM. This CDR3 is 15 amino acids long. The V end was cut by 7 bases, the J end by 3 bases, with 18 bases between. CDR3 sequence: CASTGLFSADTEAFF. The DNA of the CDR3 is TGTGCCAGCACGGGCCTCTTTTCCGCGGACACTGAAGCTTTCTTT. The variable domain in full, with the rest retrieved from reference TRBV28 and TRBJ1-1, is DVKVTQSSRYLVKRTGEKVFLECVQDMDHENMFWYRQDPGLGLRLIYFSYDVKMKEKGDIPEGYSVSREKKERFSLILESASTNQTSMYLCASTGLFSADTEAFFGQGTRLTVV.

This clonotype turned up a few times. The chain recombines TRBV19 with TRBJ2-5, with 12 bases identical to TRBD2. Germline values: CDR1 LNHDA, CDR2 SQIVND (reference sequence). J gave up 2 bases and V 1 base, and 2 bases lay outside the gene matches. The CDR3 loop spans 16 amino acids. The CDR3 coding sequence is TGTGCCAGTAGTATAGTTGGACTAGCGGGACAAGAGACCCAGTACTTC. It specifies CASSIVGLAGQETQYF.

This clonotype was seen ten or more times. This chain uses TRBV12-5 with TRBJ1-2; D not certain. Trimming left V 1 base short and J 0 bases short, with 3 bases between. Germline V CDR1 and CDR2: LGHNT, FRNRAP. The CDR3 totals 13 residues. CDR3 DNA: TGTGCTAGTGGTTTGGGTCCTAACTATGGCTACACCTTC. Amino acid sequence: CASGLGPNYGYTF.

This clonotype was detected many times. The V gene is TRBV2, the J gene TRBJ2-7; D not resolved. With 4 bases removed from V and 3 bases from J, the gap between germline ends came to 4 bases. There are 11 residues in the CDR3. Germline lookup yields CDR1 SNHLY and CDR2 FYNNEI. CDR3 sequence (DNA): TGTGCCAGCAGTGTCCTCTACGAGCAGTACTTC. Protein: CASSVLYEQYF.

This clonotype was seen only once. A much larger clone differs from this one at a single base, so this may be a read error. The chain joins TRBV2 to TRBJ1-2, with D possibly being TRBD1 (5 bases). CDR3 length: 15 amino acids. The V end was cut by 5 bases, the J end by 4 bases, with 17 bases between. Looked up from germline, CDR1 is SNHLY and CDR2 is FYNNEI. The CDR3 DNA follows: TGTGCCAGCAGTTTATGGGGCGGGTCGGGCTATGGCTACACCTTC. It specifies CASSLWGGSGYGYTF.

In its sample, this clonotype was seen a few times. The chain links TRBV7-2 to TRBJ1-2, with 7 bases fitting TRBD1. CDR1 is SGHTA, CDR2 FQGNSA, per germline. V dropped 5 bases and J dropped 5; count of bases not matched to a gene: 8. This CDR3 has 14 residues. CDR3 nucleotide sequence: TGTGCCAGCAGCCCGACAGGGATCGATTATGGCTACACCTTC. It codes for CASSPTGIDYGYTF.

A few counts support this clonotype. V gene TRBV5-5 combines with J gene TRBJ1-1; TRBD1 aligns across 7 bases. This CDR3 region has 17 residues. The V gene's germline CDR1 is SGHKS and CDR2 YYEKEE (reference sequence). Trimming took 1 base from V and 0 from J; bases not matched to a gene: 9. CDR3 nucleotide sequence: TGTGCCAGCAGCTTGAAAACGGACAGGCGATTGAACACTGAAGCTTTCTTT. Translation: CASSLKTDRRLNTEAFF.

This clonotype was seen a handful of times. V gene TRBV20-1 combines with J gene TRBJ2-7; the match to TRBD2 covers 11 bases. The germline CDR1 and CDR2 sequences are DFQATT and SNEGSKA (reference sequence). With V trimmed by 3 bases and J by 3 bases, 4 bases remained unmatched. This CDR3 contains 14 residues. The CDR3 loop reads CSASRLAGGYEQYF. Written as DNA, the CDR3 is TGCAGTGCTAGTCGGCTAGCGGGAGGCTACGAGCAGTACTTC.

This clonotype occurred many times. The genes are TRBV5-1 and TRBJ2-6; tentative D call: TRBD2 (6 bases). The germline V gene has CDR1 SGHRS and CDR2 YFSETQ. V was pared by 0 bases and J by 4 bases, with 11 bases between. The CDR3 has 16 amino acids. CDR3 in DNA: TGCGCCAGCAGCTTGGTCGGAGGGACCGGGGCCAACGTCCTGACTTTC. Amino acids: CASSLVGGTGANVLTF.

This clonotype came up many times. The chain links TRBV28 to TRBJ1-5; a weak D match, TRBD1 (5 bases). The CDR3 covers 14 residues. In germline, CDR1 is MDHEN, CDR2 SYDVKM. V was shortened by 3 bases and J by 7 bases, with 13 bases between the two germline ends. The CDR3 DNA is TGTGCCAGCAGTTTCCAGGGCTCGGGGCAGCCCCAGCATTTT. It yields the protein CASSFQGSGQPQHF.

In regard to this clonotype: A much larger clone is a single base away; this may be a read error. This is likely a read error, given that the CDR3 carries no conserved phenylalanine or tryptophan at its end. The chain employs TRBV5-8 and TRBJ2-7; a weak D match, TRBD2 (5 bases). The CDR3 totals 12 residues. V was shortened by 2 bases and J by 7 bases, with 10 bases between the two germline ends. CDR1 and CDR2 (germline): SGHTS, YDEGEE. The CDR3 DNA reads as TGTGCCAGCAGCTTCGGGGTACCTGAGCAGTACTCC. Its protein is CASSFGVPEQYS.

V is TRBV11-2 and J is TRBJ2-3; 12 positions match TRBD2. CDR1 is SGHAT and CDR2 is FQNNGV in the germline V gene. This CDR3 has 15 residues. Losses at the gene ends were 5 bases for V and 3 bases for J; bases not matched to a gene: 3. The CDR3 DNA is TGTGCCAGCAGCCGGACTAGCGGGATTACAGATACGCAGTATTTT. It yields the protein CASSRTSGITDTQYF.

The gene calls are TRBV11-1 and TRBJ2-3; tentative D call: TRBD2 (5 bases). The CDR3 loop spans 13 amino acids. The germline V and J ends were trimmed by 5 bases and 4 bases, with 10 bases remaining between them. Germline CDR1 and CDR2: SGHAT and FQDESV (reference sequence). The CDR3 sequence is CASSHPLADTQYF. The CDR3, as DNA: TGTGCCAGCAGCCATCCACTAGCAGATACGCAGTATTTT.

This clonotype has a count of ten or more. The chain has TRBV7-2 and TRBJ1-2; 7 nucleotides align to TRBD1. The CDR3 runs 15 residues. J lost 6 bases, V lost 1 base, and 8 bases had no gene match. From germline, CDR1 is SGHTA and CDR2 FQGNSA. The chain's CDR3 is CASSLVGTALDGYTF. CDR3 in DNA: TGTGCCAGCAGCTTAGTCGGGACAGCTCTTGATGGCTACACCTTC.

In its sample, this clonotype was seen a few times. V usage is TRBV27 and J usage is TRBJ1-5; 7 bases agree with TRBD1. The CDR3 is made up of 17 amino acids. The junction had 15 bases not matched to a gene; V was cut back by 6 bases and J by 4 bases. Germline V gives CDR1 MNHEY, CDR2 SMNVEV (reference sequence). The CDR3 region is CASSPSGGTVINQPQHF. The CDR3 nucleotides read TGTGCCAGCAGCCCTAGTGGGGGGACAGTGATAAATCAGCCCCAGCATTTT.

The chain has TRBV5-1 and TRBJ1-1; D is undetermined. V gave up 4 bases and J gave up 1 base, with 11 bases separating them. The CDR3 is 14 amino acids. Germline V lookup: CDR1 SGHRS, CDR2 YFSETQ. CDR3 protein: CASSPTKENTEAFF. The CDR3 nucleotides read TGCGCCAGCAGCCCCACCAAGGAGAACACTGAAGCTTTCTTT.

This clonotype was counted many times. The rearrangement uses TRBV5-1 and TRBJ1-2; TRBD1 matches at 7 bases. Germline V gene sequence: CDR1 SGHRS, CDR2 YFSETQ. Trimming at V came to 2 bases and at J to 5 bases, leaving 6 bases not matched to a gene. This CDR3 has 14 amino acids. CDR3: CASSFGDSEYGYTF. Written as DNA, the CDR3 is TGCGCCAGCAGCTTCGGGGACAGCGAATATGGCTACACCTTC. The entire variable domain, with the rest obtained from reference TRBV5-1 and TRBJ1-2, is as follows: KAGVTQTPRYLIKTRGQQVTLSCSPISGHRSVSWYQQTPGQGLQFLFEYFSETQRNKGNFPGRFSGRQFSNSRSEMNVSTLELGDSALYLCASSFGDSEYGYTFGSGTRLTVV.

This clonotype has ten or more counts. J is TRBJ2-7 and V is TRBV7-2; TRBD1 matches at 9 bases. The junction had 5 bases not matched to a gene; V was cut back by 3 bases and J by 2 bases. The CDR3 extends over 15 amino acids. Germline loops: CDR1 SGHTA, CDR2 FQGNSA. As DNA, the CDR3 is TGTGCCAGCAGCTTCGGGACAGGGAATACCTACGAGCAGTACTTC. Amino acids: CASSFGTGNTYEQYF.

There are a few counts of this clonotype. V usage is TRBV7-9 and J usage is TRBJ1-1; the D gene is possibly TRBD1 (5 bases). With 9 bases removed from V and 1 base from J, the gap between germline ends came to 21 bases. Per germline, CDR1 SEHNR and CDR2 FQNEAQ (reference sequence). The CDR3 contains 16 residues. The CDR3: CASLRGGWGPNTEAFF. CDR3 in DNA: TGTGCCAGTCTTAGGGGTGGGTGGGGCCCGAACACTGAAGCTTTCTTT.

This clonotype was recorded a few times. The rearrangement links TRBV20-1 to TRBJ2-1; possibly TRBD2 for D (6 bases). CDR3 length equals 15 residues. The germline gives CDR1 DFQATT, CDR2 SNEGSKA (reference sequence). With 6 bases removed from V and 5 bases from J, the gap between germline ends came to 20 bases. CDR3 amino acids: CSATLEDYMDNEQFF. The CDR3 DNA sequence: TGCAGTGCCACCCTCGAGGACTATATGGACAATGAGCAGTTCTTC.

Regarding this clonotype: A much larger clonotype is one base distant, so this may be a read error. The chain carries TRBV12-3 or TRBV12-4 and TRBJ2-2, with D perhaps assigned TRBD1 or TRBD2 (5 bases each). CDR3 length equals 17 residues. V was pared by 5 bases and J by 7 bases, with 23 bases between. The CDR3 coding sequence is TGTGCCAGCAGTCCCGCCGCCGGGGCTGGTGTCGACGGGGAGCTGTTTTTT. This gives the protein CASSPAAGAGVDGELFF.

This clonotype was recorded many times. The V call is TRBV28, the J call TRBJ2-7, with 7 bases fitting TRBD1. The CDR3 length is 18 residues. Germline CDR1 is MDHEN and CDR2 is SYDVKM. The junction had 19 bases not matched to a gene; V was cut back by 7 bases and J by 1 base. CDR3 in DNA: TGTGCCAGCACCCCTATCTTCGACTGGACAGGCCCTTCCTACGAGCAGTACTTC. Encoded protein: CASTPIFDWTGPSYEQYF.